This T cell receptor beta chain was sequenced during a study of T cell responses to AZD1222 COVID-19 vaccine. CDR1 is SGHNT, CDR2 YYREEE, per germline (reference sequence). V lost 0 bases, J lost 0 bases, and 8 bases stayed unmatched. The CDR3 is made up of 19 amino acids. Some clones are missing from TCRdb's copy, which holds only in-frame ones; the method was immunoSEQ multiplex PCR. Seen here are under 150,000 clones, roughly 90% observed once, and the top ten hold 1.1%. This specimen consisted of peripheral blood, obtained on day 0 of AZD1222 vaccination. The chain carries TRBV5-4 and TRBJ2-1; TRBD2 matches at 11 bases. The TCR sequence derives from an adult in good health. CDR3 amino acids: CASSLALAGGSRSYNEQFF. CDR3 coding DNA: TGTGCCAGCAGCTTGGCCCTAGCGGGAGGCTCCCGCTCCTACAATGAGCAGTTCTTC.